Below, 2 T cell receptor beta chains from the same sample are listed, as sequenced in a study of cytomegalovirus exposure and HLA in healthy donors. PCR used 60 Vbeta primers and 13 Jbeta primers. Assay: immunoSEQ multiplex PCR; the TCRdb copy retains only in-frame clones and omits some. The repertoire holds about 110,000 clones, with 82% as singletons. The specimen was PBMCs. Receptor source: a man aged 25-45 years in good health and CMV-seropositive.

The CDR3 reads CASSYYREPAFF. CDR3 DNA: TGTGCCAGCAGTTATTACAGGGAACCGGCTTTCTTT. This chain connects TRBV6-5 to TRBJ1-1, with a tentative D call TRBD1 (6 bases). The V end was cut by 3 bases, the J end by 11 bases, with 13 bases between. The CDR3 covers 12 residues. From germline, CDR1 is MNHEY and CDR2 SVGAGI.

Worth noting for this clone: One junction end disagrees with the germline gene, perhaps due to a read error. The chain uses TRBV7-9 and TRBJ2-7; the match to TRBD2 covers 7 bases. In germline, CDR1 is SEHNR, CDR2 FQNEAQ (reference sequence). This CDR3 comprises 15 residues. Here the CDR3 reads CSSSLGLADPYEQYF. CDR3 bases: TGTTCCAGCAGCTTAGGTCTAGCGGATCCCTACGAGCAGTACTTC.